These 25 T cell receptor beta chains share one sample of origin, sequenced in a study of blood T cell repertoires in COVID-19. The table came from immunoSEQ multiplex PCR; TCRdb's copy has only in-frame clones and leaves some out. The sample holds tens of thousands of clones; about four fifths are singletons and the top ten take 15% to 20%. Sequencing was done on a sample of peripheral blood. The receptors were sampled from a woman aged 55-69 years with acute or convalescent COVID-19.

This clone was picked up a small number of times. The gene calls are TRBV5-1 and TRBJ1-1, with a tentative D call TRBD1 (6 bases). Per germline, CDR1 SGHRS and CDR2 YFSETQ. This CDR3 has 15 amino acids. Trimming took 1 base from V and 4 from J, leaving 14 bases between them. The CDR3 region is CASSLLGGFGTEAFF. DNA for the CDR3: TGCGCCAGCAGCTTGTTAGGGGGTTTCGGCACTGAAGCTTTCTTT.

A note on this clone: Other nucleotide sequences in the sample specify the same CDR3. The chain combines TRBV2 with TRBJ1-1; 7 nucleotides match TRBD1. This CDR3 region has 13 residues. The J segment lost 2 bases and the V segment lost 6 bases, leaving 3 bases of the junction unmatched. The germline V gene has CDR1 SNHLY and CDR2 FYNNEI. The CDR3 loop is CASSRDSNTEAFF. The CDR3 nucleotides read TGTGCCAGCAGCCGGGACAGCAACACTGAAGCTTTCTTT.

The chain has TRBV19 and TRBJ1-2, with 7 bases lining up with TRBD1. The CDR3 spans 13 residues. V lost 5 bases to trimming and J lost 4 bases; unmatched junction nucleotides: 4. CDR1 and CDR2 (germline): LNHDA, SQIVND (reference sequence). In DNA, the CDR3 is TGTGCCAGTAGTGCGGGACAGATCTATGGCTACACCTTC. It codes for CASSAGQIYGYTF.

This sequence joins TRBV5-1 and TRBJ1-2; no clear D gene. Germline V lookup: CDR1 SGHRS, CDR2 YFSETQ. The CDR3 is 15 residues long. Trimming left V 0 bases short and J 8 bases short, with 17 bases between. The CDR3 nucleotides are TGCGCCAGCAGCTTGGTGGCGGAGTCCAATAGCGGCTACACCTTC. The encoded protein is CASSLVAESNSGYTF.

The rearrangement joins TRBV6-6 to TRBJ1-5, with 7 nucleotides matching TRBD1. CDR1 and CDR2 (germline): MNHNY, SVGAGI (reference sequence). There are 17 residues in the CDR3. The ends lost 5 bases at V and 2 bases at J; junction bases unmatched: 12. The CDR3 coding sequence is TGTGCCAGCAGTCCCAGGGGTAACGGACAGGGCAATCAGCCCCAGCATTTT. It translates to CASSPRGNGQGNQPQHF.

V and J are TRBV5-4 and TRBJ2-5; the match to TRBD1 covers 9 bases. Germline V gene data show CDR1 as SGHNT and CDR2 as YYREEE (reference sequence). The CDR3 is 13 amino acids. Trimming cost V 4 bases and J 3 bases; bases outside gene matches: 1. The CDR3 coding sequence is TGTGCCAGCAGCAGGGACAGGGAAGAGACCCAGTACTTC. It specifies CASSRDREETQYF.

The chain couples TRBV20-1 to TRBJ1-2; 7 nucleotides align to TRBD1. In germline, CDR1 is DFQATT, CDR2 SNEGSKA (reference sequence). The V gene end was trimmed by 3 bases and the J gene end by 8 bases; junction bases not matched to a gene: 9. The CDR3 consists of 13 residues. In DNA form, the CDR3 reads TGCAGTGCTAGTGAGGACAGGTTCACCGGCTACACCTTC. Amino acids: CSASEDRFTGYTF.

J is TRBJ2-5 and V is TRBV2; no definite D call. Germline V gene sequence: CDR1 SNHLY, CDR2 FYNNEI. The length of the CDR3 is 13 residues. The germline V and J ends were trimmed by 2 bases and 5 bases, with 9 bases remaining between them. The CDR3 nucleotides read TGTGCCAGCAGTGAATGGAGAATGGAGACCCAGTACTTC. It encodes CASSEWRMETQYF.

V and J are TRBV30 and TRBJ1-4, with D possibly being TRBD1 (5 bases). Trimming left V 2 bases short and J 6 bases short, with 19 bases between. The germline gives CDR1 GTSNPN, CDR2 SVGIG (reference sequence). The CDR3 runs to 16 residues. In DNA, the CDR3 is TGTGCCTGGAGTCCACCGACCAGGGTGGTGGATGAAAAACTGTTTTTT. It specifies CAWSPPTRVVDEKLFF.

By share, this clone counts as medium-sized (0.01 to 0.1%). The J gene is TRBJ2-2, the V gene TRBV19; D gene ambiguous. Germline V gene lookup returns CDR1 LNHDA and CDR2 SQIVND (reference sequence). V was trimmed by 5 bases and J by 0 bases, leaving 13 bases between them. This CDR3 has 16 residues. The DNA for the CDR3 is TGTGCCAGTAGTCCAGACACGGCCTCGAACACCGGGGAGCTGTTTTTT. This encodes CASSPDTASNTGELFF.

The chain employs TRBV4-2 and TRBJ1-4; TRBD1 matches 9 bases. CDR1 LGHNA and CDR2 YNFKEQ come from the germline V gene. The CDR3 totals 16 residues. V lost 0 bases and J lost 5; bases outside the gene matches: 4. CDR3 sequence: CASSQDPGTGNEKLFF. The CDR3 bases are TGTGCCAGCAGCCAAGACCCCGGGACAGGGAATGAAAAACTGTTTTTT.

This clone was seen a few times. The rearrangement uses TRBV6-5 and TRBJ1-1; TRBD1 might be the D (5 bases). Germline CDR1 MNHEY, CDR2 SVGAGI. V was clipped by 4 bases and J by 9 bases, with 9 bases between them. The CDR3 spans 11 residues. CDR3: CASSSRQQAFF. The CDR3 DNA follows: TGTGCCAGCAGTTCCCGACAGCAAGCTTTCTTT.

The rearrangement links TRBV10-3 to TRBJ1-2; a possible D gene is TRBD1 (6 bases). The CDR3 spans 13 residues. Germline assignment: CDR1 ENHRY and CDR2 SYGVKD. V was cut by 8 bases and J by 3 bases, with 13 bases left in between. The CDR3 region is CAISGGPHYGYTF. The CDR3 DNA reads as TGTGCCATCTCGGGGGGCCCGCACTATGGCTACACCTTC.

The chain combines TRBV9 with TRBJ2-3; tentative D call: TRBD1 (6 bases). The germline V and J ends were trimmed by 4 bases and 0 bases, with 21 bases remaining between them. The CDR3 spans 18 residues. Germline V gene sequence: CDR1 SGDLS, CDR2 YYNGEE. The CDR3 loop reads CASSPARGTLSSTDTQYF. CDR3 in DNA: TGTGCCAGCAGCCCGGCCAGGGGAACATTGTCTAGCACAGATACGCAGTATTTT.

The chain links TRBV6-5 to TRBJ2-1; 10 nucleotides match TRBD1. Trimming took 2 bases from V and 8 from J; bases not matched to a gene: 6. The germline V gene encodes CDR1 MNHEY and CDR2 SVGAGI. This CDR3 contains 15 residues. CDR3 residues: CASSYHGQGVDEQFF. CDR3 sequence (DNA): TGTGCCAGCAGTTACCATGGACAGGGGGTCGATGAGCAGTTCTTC.

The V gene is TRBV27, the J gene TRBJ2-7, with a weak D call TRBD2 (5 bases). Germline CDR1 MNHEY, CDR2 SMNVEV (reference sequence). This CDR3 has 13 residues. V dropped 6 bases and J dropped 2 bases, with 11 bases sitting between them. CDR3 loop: CASSRGYPYEQYF. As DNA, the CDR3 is TGTGCCAGCAGCAGAGGGTACCCCTACGAGCAGTACTTC.

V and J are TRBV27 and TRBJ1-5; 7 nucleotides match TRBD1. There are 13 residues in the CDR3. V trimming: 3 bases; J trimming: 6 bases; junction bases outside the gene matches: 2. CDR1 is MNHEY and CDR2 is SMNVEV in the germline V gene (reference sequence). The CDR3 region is CASSFRQGQPQHF. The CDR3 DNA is TGTGCCAGCAGTTTCCGACAGGGTCAGCCCCAGCATTTT.

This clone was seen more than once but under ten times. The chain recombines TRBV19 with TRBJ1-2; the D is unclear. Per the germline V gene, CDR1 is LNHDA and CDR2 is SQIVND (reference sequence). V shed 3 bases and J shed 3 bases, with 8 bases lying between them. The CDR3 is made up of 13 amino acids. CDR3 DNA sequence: TGTGCCAGTAGTATTGGAGATGACTATGGCTACACCTTC. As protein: CASSIGDDYGYTF.

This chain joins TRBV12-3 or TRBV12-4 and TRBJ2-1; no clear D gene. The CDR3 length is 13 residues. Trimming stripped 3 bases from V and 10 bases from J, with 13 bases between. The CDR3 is CASSFAWANEQFF. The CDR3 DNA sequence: TGTGCCAGCAGTTTTGCGTGGGCAAACGAGCAGTTCTTC.

As DNA, the CDR3 is TGCGCCAGCAGTGAGGGCGGCACTGAAGCTTTCTTT. Translated, it gives CASSEGGTEAFF. This chain uses TRBV10-2 with TRBJ1-1; D gene ambiguous. V lost 2 bases to trimming and J lost 4 bases, with 5 bases between them. The CDR3 extends over 12 amino acids. Germline V gives CDR1 WSHSY, CDR2 SAAADI.

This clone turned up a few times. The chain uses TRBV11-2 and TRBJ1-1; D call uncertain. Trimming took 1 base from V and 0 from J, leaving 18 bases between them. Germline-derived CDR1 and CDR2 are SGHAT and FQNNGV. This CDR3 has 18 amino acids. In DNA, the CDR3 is TGTGCCAGCAGCTTAGGATGGACCGCCGCGGGTATGAACACTGAAGCTTTCTTT. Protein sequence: CASSLGWTAAGMNTEAFF.

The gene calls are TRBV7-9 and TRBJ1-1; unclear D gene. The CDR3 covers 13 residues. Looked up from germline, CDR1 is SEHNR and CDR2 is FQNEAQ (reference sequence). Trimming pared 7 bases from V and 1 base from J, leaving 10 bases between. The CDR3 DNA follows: TGTGCCAGCATCTCCGGCGGGAACACTGAAGCTTTCTTT. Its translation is CASISGGNTEAFF.

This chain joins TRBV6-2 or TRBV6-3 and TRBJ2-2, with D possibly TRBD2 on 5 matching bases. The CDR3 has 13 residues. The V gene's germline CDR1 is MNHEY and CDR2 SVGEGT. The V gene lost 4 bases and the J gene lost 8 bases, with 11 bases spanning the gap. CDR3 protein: CASSFGLLGELFF. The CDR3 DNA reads TGTGCCAGCAGTTTCGGACTCCTAGGGGAGCTGTTTTTT.

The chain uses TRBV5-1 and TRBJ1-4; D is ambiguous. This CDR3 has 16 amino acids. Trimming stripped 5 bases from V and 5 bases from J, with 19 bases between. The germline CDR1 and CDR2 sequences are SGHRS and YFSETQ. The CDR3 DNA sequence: TGCGCCAGCAGTCCAGGAGGTAACAGCCTAAATGAAAAACTGTTTTTT. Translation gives CASSPGGNSLNEKLFF.

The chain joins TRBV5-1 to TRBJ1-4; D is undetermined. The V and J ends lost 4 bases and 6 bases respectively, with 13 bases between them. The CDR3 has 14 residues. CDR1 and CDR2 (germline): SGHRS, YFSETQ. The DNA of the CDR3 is TGCGCCAGCAGCCCTAGCCCTCAATATGAAAAACTGTTTTTT. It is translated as CASSPSPQYEKLFF.